This TCR beta chain was identified during a study of T cell responses to AZD1222 COVID-19 vaccine. Findings of the study overall: Two doses of AZD1222 preceded a rise in Spike-specific TCR breadth and depth.

Profiled with immunoSEQ multiplex PCR; TCRdb holds only in-frame clones, not every one. This table holds some 200,000 clones, under 95% found once. The CDR3 extends over 14 amino acids. In its sample, this clone was seen once. Antigen: not known. The sample was peripheral blood, taken on day 0 of MenACWY control vaccination. The TCR comes from an adult in good health. V and J are TRBV21-1 and TRBJ1-2. TRBV21-1 is a known pseudogene. This CDR3 reads CASSKAFCGYGYTF. The CDR3 bases are TGTGCCAGCAGCAAAGCATTCTGTGGCTATGGCTACACCTTC.